This TCR beta chain appears in the sequencing data of a study of T-cell reconstitution after alpha-beta-depleted transplantation in children. Only a few counts were recorded for this clonotype. CDR3 length: 12 amino acids. Germline V gene sequence: CDR1 DFQATT, CDR2 SNEGSKA (reference sequence). Unique molecular identifiers were built into the TCRbeta library. MiXCR was run by TCRdb on the PCR reads, yielding one entry per CDR3 protein. The sample lists 350,000 to 400,000 distinct CDR3 sequences, roughly 20% seen once, with less than 4.5% in the top ten. This clonotype was obtained from a human donor who donated a stem cell graft to a child with acute myeloid leukemia. The chain combines TRBV20-1 with TRBJ2-7; 7 bases line up with TRBD1. This material consisted of PBMCs from the stem cell graft donor, taken from the stem cell graft. The CDR3 DNA reads TGCAGCCCAGAGACAGGGCCCTACGAGCAGTACTTC. It is translated as CSPETGPYEQYF.